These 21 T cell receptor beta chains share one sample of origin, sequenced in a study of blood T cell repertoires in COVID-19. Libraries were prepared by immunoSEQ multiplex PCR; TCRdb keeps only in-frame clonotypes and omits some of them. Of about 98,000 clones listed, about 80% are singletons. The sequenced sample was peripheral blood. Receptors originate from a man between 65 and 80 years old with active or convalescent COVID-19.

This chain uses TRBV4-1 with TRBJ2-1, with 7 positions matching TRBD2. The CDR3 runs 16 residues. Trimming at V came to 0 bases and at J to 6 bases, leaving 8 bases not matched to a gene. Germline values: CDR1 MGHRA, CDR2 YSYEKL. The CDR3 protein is CASSQDPPGTTNEQFF. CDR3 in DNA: TGCGCCAGCAGCCAAGATCCACCGGGGACTACCAATGAGCAGTTCTTC.

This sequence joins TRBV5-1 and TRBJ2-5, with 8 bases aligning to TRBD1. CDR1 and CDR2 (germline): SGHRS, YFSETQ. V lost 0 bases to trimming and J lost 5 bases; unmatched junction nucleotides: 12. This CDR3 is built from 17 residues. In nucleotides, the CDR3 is TGCGCCAGCAGCTTGGGCGCCACAGGGGGGTCCAGGGAGACCCAGTACTTC. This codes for CASSLGATGGSRETQYF.

This CDR3 is CASSPGKGLQPQHF. In DNA, the CDR3 is TGTGCCAGCTCACCAGGAAAGGGACTTCAGCCCCAGCATTTT. V is TRBV18 and J is TRBJ1-5; weak D call: TRBD1 (5 bases). The CDR3 extends over 14 amino acids. The germline V gene has CDR1 KGHSH and CDR2 LQKENI. V was trimmed by 2 bases and J by 6 bases, leaving 11 bases between them.

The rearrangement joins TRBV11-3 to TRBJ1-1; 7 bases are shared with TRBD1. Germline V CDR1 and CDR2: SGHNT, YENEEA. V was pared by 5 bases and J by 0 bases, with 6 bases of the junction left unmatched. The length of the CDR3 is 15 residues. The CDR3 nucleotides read TGTGCCAGCAGCCCAGAGGGGACAGTGAACACTGAAGCTTTCTTT. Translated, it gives CASSPEGTVNTEAFF.

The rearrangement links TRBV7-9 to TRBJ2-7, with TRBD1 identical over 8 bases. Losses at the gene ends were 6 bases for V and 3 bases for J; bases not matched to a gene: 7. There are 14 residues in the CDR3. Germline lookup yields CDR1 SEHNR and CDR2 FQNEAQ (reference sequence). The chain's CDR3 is CASSSGQGYYEQYF. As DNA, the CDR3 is TGTGCCAGCAGTTCTGGACAGGGATACTACGAGCAGTACTTC.

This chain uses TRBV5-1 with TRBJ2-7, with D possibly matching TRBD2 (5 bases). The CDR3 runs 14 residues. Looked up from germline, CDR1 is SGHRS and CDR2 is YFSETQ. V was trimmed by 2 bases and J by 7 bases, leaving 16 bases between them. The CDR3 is CASSFGGADREQYF. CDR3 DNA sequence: TGCGCCAGCAGCTTCGGCGGAGCGGATCGGGAGCAGTACTTC.

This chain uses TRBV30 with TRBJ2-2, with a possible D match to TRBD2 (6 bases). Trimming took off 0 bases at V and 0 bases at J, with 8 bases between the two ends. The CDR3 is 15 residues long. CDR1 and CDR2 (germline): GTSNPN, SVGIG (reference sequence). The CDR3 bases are TGTGCCTGGAGTGTATGGGGGGCGAACACCGGGGAGCTGTTTTTT. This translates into CAWSVWGANTGELFF.

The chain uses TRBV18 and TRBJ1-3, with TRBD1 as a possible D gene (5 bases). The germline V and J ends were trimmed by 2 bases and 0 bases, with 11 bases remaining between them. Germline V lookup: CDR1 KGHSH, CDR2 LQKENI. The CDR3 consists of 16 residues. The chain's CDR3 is CASSPRQTDSGNTIYF. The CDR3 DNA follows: TGTGCCAGCTCACCAAGGCAGACAGACTCTGGAAACACCATATATTTT.

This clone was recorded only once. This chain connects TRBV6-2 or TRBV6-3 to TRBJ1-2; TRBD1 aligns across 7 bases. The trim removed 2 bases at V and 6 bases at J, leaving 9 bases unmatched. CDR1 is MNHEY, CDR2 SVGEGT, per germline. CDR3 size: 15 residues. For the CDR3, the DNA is TGTGCCAGCAGTTACCCGAAACAGGGGAAGGATGGCTACACCTTC. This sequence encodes CASSYPKQGKDGYTF.

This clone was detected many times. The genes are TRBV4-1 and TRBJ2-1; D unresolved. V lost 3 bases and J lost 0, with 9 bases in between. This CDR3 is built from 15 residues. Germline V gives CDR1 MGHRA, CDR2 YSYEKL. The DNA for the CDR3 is TGCGCCAGCAGCCAGTATTCGAGCTCCTACAATGAGCAGTTCTTC. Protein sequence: CASSQYSSSYNEQFF.

This CDR3 reads CASSRTRDRMANTEAFF. DNA for the CDR3: TGTGCCAGCAGCCGAACGCGGGACAGGATGGCGAACACTGAAGCTTTCTTT. The chain employs TRBV4-2 and TRBJ1-1, with 8 bases fitting TRBD1. CDR3 length: 17 amino acids. After removal of 4 bases from V and 1 base from J, the junction contained 11 bases not matched to a gene. The germline CDR1 and CDR2 sequences are LGHNA and YNFKEQ.

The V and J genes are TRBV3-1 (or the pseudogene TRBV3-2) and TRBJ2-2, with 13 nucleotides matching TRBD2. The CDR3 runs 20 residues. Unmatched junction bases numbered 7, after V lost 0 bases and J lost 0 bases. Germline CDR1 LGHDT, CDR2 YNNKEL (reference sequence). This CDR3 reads CASSQDIGLAGAANTGELFF. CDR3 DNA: TGTGCCAGCAGCCAAGATATCGGACTAGCGGGGGCCGCGAACACCGGGGAGCTGTTTTTT.

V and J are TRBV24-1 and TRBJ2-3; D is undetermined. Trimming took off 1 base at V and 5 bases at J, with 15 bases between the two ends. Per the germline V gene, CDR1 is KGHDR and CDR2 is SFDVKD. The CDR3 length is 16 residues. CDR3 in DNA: TGTGCCACCAGTGATTTAGTCACCCCACAAGTAGATACGCAGTATTTT. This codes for CATSDLVTPQVDTQYF.

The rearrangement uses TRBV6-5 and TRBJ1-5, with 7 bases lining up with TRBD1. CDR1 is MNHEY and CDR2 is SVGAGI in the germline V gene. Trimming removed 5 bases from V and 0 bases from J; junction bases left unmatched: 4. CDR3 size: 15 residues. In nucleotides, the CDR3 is TGTGCCAGCAGTACCGGGACAGTTAGCAATCAGCCCCAGCATTTT. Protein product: CASSTGTVSNQPQHF.

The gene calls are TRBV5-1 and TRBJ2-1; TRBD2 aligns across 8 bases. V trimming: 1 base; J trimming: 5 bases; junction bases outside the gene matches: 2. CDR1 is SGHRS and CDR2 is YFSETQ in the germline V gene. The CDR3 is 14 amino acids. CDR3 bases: TGCGCCAGCAGCTTGCCGGGACTAGACAATGAGCAGTTCTTC. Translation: CASSLPGLDNEQFF.

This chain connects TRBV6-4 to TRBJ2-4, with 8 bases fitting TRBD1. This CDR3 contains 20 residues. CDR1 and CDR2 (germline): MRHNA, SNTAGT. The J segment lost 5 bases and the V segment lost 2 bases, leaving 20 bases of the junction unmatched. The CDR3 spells CASSDPISLGPPGQENIQYF. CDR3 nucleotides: TGTGCCAGCAGTGACCCGATTTCTTTAGGGCCTCCGGGACAGGAAAACATTCAGTACTTC.

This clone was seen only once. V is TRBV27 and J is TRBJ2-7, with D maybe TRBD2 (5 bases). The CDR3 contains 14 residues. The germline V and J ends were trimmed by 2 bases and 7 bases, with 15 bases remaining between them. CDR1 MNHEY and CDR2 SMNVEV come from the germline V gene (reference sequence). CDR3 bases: TGTGCCAGCAGTTTACGTCGGGGATTGGGGGAGCAGTACTTC. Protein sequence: CASSLRRGLGEQYF.

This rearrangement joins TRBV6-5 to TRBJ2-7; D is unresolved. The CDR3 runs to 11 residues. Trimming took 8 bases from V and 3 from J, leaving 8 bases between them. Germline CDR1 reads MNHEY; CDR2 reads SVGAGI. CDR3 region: CASWALYEQYF. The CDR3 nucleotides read TGTGCCAGCTGGGCGCTCTACGAGCAGTACTTC.

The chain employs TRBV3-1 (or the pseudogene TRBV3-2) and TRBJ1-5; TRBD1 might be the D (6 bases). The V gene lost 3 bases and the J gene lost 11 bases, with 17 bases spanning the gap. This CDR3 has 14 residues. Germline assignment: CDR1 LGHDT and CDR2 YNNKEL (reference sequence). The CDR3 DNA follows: TGTGCCAGCAGCCAGGATGCGCAGGGGACGGCCCAGCATTTT. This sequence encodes CASSQDAQGTAQHF.

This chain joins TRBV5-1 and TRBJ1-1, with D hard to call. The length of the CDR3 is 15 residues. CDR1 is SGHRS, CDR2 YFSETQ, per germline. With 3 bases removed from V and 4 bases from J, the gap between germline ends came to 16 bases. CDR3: CASSSSLSVGTEAFF. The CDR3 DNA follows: TGCGCCAGCAGCTCGTCCCTATCCGTCGGCACTGAAGCTTTCTTT.

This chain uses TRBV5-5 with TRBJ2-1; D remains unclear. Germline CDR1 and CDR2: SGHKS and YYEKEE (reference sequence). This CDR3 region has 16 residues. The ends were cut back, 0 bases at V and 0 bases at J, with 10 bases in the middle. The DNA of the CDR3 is TGTGCCAGCAGCTTGGTGCACAGTACCTCCTACAATGAGCAGTTCTTC. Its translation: CASSLVHSTSYNEQFF.